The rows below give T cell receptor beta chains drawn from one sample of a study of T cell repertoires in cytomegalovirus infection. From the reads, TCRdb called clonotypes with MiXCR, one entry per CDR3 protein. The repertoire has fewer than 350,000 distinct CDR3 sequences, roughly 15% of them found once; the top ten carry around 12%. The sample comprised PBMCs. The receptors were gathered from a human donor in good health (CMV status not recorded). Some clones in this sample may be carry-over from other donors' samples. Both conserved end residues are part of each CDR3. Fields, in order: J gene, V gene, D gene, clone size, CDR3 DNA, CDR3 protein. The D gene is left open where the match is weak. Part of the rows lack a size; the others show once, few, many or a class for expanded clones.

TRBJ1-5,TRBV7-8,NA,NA,TGTGCCAGCAGCTTAGGCTTGGGGGCTAGCAATCAGCCCCAGCATTTT,CASSLGLGASNQPQHF
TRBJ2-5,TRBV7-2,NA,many,TGTGCCAGCAGCTTGGACCGAACCGGGACCCAGTACTTC,CASSLDRTGTQYF
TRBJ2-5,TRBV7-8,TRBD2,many,TGTGCCAGCAGCTCCCCTAGCGGGGGGGGGGGGACCCAGTACTTC,CASSSPSGGGGTQYF
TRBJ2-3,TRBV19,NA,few,TGTGCCAGTAGTTGGAACGGAGATACCCCTGTAGACACAGATACGCAGTATTTT,CASSWNGDTPVDTDTQYF
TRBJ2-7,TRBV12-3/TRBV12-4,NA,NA,TGTGCCAGCAGTAAAGGGATACAGGGCCACGAGCAGTACTTC,CASSKGIQGHEQYF
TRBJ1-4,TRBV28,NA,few,TGTGCCAGCAGTTTAGGGGGGGCTGATGAAAAACTGTTTTTT,CASSLGGADEKLFF
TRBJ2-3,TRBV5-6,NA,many,TGTGCCAGCAGCCCGACGGGGCGTACGCAGTATTTT,CASSPTGRTQYF
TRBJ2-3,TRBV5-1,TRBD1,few,TGCGCCAGCAGCTTCGGAACAGGGGGATACACAGATACGCAGTATTTT,CASSFGTGGYTDTQYF
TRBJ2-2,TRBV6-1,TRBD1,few,TGTGCCAGCAGTAATACAGGGGGCCAAGGCACCGGGGAGCTGTTTTTT,CASSNTGGQGTGELFF
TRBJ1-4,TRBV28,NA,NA,TGTGCCAGCAGTTCCGGCGATCGTAATGAAAAACTGTTTTTT,CASSSGDRNEKLFF
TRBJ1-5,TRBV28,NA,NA,TGTGCCAGCAGTTCCGGACAGAGAACTTACAATCAGCCCCAGCATTTT,CASSSGQRTYNQPQHF
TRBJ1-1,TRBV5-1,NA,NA,TGCGCCACTGCGCAAGGGGCAGGTAACACTGAAGCTTTCTTT,CATAQGAGNTEAFF
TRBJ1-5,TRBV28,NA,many,TGTGCCAGCAGTTTATATTTTGGGGATTCGTACGATCAGCCCCAGCATTTT,CASSLYFGDSYDQPQHF
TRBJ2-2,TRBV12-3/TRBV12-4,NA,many,TGTGCCAGCAGTTTCGGGGCAGGGAACACCGGGGAGCTGTTTTTT,CASSFGAGNTGELFF
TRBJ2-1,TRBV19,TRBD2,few,TGTGCCAGTAGTATAAATGGACTAGCGGGGGGCTTCAATGAGCAGTTCTTC,CASSINGLAGGFNEQFF
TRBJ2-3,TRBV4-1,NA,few,TGCGCCAGCAGCCATGTCTTTAGCAGAGGCACAGATACGCAGTATTTT,CASSHVFSRGTDTQYF